This T cell receptor (beta chain) was captured by sequencing in a study of blood T cell repertoires in COVID-19. Repertoires were generated with immunoSEQ multiplex PCR, while TCRdb's copy carries only in-frame clones and drops some. The sample contains roughly 430,000 clones, 88% of which appear only once. Germline values: CDR1 SGHTA, CDR2 FQGNSA. The CDR3 length is 16 residues. The V gene end was trimmed by 1 base and the J gene end by 7 bases; junction bases not matched to a gene: 7. The V call is TRBV7-2, the J call TRBJ1-2; 12 bases line up with TRBD1. The origin of this receptor is a woman aged 40 to 55 with acute COVID-19. The specimen was PBMCs or T cells enriched from blood (not recorded which). In nucleotides, the CDR3 is TGTGCCAGCAGCTTAGAGCCGGGACAGGGGGCGCGTGGCTACACCTTC. This sequence encodes CASSLEPGQGARGYTF.